This record covers a single TCR beta chain. Its antigen is as yet unknown. The junction does not match germline at one end; this may be a read error. Genomic DNA served as template for TCR beta VDJ and CDR3 profiling. Using its own MiXCR run on the reads, TCRdb lists one record per CDR3 protein. The repertoire consists of approximately 470,000 distinct CDR3 sequences, with around 30% occurring once and the leading ten covering 0.82%. The source of the sample is a study of CD8+CD57+ T cells in acquired aplastic anemia. Points from the study as a whole: There were roughly 30 CD8+ CDR3 sequences that occurred in both patients and controls. Significance was not reached for CD8+ Simpson's diversity between patients and controls.

Patients picked for sequencing had shown CD8+CD57+ cell expansion detected by flow cytometry. Sequences were obtained from sorted CD4+, CD8+, or CD8+CD57+ T cells (not recorded which) from PBMCs. The clonotype comes from a human donor with aplastic anemia.

CDR3 loop: CSAEWVLYGYAF. The DNA of the CDR3 is TGCAGTGCTGAGTGGGTACTCTATGGCTACGCCTTC. V and J are TRBV20-1 and TRBJ1-2, with D uncertain. This CDR3 is 12 amino acids long. Per the germline V gene, CDR1 is DFQATT and CDR2 is SNEGSKA (reference sequence).